These 28 T cell receptor beta chains were all obtained from the same sample, sequenced in a study of PD-1 blockade in classical Hodgkin lymphoma. In every patient, relapse followed autologous stem cell transplantation, while exposure to brentuximab vedotin differed. Assay: immunoSEQ multiplex PCR; the TCRdb copy retains only in-frame clones and omits some. The data show more than 10,000 clones, around three quarters seen once. The starting material was peripheral blood mononuclear cells (PBMCs), obtained at baseline. These receptors were collected from a human donor with classical Hodgkin lymphoma.

This rearrangement joins TRBV27 to TRBJ1-2; the D is unclear. The CDR3 sequence is 13 residues long. V was cut by 8 bases and J by 3 bases, with 13 bases left in between. Germline loops: CDR1 MNHEY, CDR2 SMNVEV (reference sequence). The CDR3 loop reads CASSPGSDYGYTF. CDR3 nucleotides: TGTGCCAGCTCCCCGGGCTCCGACTATGGCTACACCTTC.

This chain uses TRBV6-5 with TRBJ1-2; D may be TRBD1 (5 bases). Germline CDR1 and CDR2: MNHEY and SVGAGI. CDR3 length equals 14 residues. V was trimmed by 0 bases and J by 7 bases, leaving 12 bases between them. CDR3 coding DNA: TGTGCCAGCAGTTACTCGATGGGGGATGTTGGCTACACCTTC. It is translated as CASSYSMGDVGYTF.

The chain couples TRBV21-1 to TRBJ1-2. TRBV21-1 corresponds to a pseudogene. This CDR3 is 18 amino acids long. The CDR3 loop reads CASIGGGRWIRTNYGYTF. The DNA of the CDR3 is TGTGCCAGCATCGGGGGGGGTAGGTGGATTCGAACTAACTATGGCTACACCTTC.

The V and J genes are TRBV7-9 and TRBJ2-3, with TRBD2 identical over 8 bases. The germline gives CDR1 SEHNR, CDR2 FQNEAQ (reference sequence). The J segment lost 3 bases and the V segment lost 5 bases, leaving 10 bases of the junction unmatched. This CDR3 has 16 amino acids. This CDR3 reads CASSRTGTRSTDTQYF. The CDR3 nucleotides read TGTGCCAGCAGCCGGACCGGGACTAGGAGTACAGATACGCAGTATTTT.

This chain connects TRBV18 to TRBJ2-3, with D possibly matching TRBD2 (7 bases). Germline V gene sequence: CDR1 KGHSH, CDR2 LQKENI. Trimming took off 1 base at V and 6 bases at J, with 14 bases between the two ends. The length of the CDR3 is 15 residues. CDR3 in DNA: TGTGCCAGCTCACCACGGGGGGGGGCGATGGATACGCAGTATTTT. Its translation is CASSPRGGAMDTQYF.

The chain combines TRBV7-8 with TRBJ1-3; D is possibly TRBD1 (5 bases). The CDR3 has 17 amino acids. Trimming removed 3 bases from V and 0 bases from J, with 15 bases in between. Looked up from germline, CDR1 is SGHVS and CDR2 is FQNEAQ. The CDR3 DNA sequence: TGTGCCAGCAGCTTGTTGGGACCCTCCAACTCTGGAAACACCATATATTTT. This sequence encodes CASSLLGPSNSGNTIYF.

This chain uses TRBV6-6 with TRBJ1-1; D gene uncertain. Trimming left V 2 bases short and J 0 bases short, with 7 bases between. The germline gives CDR1 MNHNY, CDR2 SVGAGI (reference sequence). The CDR3 loop spans 14 amino acids. The CDR3 DNA reads as TGTGCCAGCAGTTACGGTACCATGAACACTGAAGCTTTCTTT. This encodes CASSYGTMNTEAFF.

V gene TRBV5-1 combines with J gene TRBJ1-4; tentatively, D is TRBD1 (6 bases). The CDR3 totals 14 residues. The V gene lost 3 bases and the J gene lost 5 bases, with 11 bases spanning the gap. From germline, CDR1 is SGHRS and CDR2 YFSETQ. The CDR3 protein is CASSSTGLNEKLFF. The CDR3, as DNA: TGCGCCAGCAGCTCCACAGGGCTGAATGAAAAACTGTTTTTT.

The rearrangement links TRBV6-5 to TRBJ2-7; tentative D call: TRBD1 (5 bases). The germline CDR1 and CDR2 sequences are MNHEY and SVGAGI. V lost 0 bases and J 2 bases, leaving 11 bases between the germline ends. The CDR3 covers 15 residues. The CDR3 here is CASSYSEAGPYEQYF. The CDR3 region has the DNA TGTGCCAGCAGTTACTCTGAGGCAGGGCCCTACGAGCAGTACTTC.

The gene calls are TRBV6-5 and TRBJ1-2, with D unresolved. CDR1 MNHEY and CDR2 SVGAGI come from the germline V gene. The CDR3 contains 13 residues. V shed 3 bases and J shed 4 bases, with 9 bases lying between them. The CDR3 sequence is CASSYRLGYGYTF. The CDR3 region has the DNA TGTGCCAGCAGTTATCGACTAGGCTATGGCTACACCTTC.

The chain carries TRBV5-4 and TRBJ1-1; D gene ambiguous. Trimming removed 6 bases at V and 1 base at J, with 13 bases between. The CDR3 runs to 14 residues. Per germline, CDR1 SGHNT and CDR2 YYREEE (reference sequence). Written as DNA, the CDR3 is TGTGCCAGCATTCTAACCCCTTCGAACACTGAAGCTTTCTTT. Amino acids: CASILTPSNTEAFF.

This sequence joins TRBV19 and TRBJ2-5; D might be TRBD2 (5 bases). This CDR3 has 14 amino acids. V was clipped by 3 bases and J by 6 bases, with 14 bases between them. Germline values: CDR1 LNHDA, CDR2 SQIVND (reference sequence). The CDR3 reads CASSIGMGSKTQYF. The CDR3 coding sequence is TGTGCCAGTAGTATCGGGATGGGGAGTAAGACCCAGTACTTC.

The chain links TRBV6-1 to TRBJ2-5, with D hard to call. There are 15 residues in the CDR3. Germline V gene data show CDR1 as MNHNS and CDR2 as SASEGT. V dropped 1 base and J dropped 5 bases, with 14 bases sitting between them. The CDR3 region is CASSEDLLTYETQYF. The CDR3 coding sequence is TGTGCCAGCAGTGAAGACCTCTTAACCTACGAGACCCAGTACTTC.

CDR3 sequence (DNA): TGTGCCAGCTCACCACCGAACAGGGTGAGCACTGAAGCTTTCTTT. Translating gives CASSPPNRVSTEAFF. The rearrangement uses TRBV18 and TRBJ1-1, with D possibly TRBD1 on 6 matching bases. Trimming took 0 bases from V and 4 from J, leaving 12 bases between them. CDR3 length equals 15 residues. Germline V CDR1 and CDR2: KGHSH, LQKENI. Full variable domain (missing parts from reference TRBV18 and TRBJ1-1): NAGVMQNPRHLVRRRGQEARLRCSPMKGHSHVYWYRQLPEEGLKFMVYLQKENIIDESGMPKERFSAEFPKEGPSILRIQQVVRGDSAAYFCASSPPNRVSTEAFFGQGTRLTVV.

The gene calls are TRBV7-2 and TRBJ2-2, with D perhaps matching TRBD2 (6 bases). Germline lookup yields CDR1 SGHTA and CDR2 FQGNSA. This CDR3 spans 12 amino acids. V lost 5 bases to trimming and J lost 6 bases, with 7 bases between them. The CDR3 coding sequence is TGTGCCAGCAGCCGACTAGCCGGGGAGCTGTTTTTT. This encodes CASSRLAGELFF.

In the case of this clone: At one of its ends the junction is not consistent with the germline gene, which may arise from a read error. This sequence joins TRBV7-2 and TRBJ2-3, with TRBD1 identical over 8 bases. Germline CDR1 is SGHTA and CDR2 is FQGNSA. The length of the CDR3 is 15 residues. The CDR3, as DNA: TGTGCCAGCGGATTTCAGGGGGCGAGCACAGGTACGCAGTATTTT. Translating gives CASGFQGASTGTQYF.

V usage is TRBV28 and J usage is TRBJ1-3, with D unclear. There are 14 residues in the CDR3. Germline V gene data show CDR1 as MDHEN and CDR2 as SYDVKM. V shed 3 bases and J shed 1 base, with 7 bases lying between them. The CDR3 DNA is TGTGCCAGCAGTTTGGTGCATTCTGGAAACACCATATATTTT. It yields the protein CASSLVHSGNTIYF.

The V and J genes are TRBV2 and TRBJ1-5; D is perhaps TRBD1 (5 bases). This CDR3 region has 16 residues. Trimming took 4 bases from V and 1 from J, leaving 14 bases between them. Germline CDR1 reads SNHLY; CDR2 reads FYNNEI. CDR3 protein: CASSALPDSSNQPQHF. The CDR3 DNA is TGTGCCAGCAGTGCACTTCCCGACAGCAGCAATCAGCCCCAGCATTTT.

CDR3 loop: CASSYSGGGNEQYF. The CDR3 DNA sequence: TGTGCCAGCAGTTACTCGGGGGGGGGTAACGAGCAGTACTTC. The V and J genes are TRBV6-5 and TRBJ2-7; 7 nucleotides line up with TRBD2. Per the germline V gene, CDR1 is MNHEY and CDR2 is SVGAGI. Trimming took 0 bases from V and 5 from J; bases not matched to a gene: 4. The length of the CDR3 is 14 residues.

J is TRBJ1-2 and V is TRBV29-1, with D unclear. V lost 4 bases and J lost 3, with 9 bases in between. The CDR3 covers 12 residues. Germline lookup yields CDR1 SQVTM and CDR2 ANQGSEA. Here the CDR3 DNA reads TGCAGCGTTGGGTATGGCGACTATGGCTACACCTTC. This gives the protein CSVGYGDYGYTF.

This rearrangement joins TRBV27 to TRBJ2-7; 12 positions match TRBD1. This CDR3 region has 13 residues. Germline CDR1 is MNHEY and CDR2 is SMNVEV (reference sequence). Trimming at V came to 10 bases and at J to 4 bases, leaving 5 bases not matched to a gene. The CDR3 is CATGTGGLYEQYF. DNA of the CDR3: TGTGCCACCGGGACAGGGGGCTTATACGAGCAGTACTTC.

The chain has TRBV30 and TRBJ1-2, with D hard to call. This CDR3 is 13 amino acids long. Germline values: CDR1 GTSNPN, CDR2 SVGIG (reference sequence). Trimming took 5 bases from V and 2 from J, leaving 12 bases between them. CDR3 sequence reads: CAWDLSNNYGYTF. The CDR3 DNA reads as TGTGCCTGGGACCTTAGCAACAACTATGGCTACACCTTC.

This clone was observed a handful of times. The V call is TRBV2, the J call TRBJ1-5; the D gene is possibly TRBD1 (5 bases). The CDR3 extends over 15 amino acids. Germline V gene sequence: CDR1 SNHLY, CDR2 FYNNEI. V gave up 2 bases and J gave up 4 bases, with 12 bases separating them. The CDR3 is CASSEWTLENQPQHF. CDR3 nucleotides: TGTGCCAGCAGTGAATGGACACTTGAAAATCAGCCCCAGCATTTT.

J is TRBJ2-3 and V is TRBV4-3; TRBD2 aligns across 7 bases. Trimming at V came to 4 bases and at J to 3 bases, leaving 7 bases not matched to a gene. The CDR3 is 15 residues long. CDR1 and CDR2 (germline): LGHNA, YSLEER. CDR3 in amino acids: CASSRKRGATDTQYF. CDR3 in DNA: TGCGCCAGCAGCCGAAAGCGGGGTGCGACAGATACGCAGTATTTT.

This clone appeared a single time. The chain uses TRBV19 and TRBJ2-3; D is undetermined. Trimming removed 1 base from V and 0 bases from J, with 11 bases in between. Looked up from germline, CDR1 is LNHDA and CDR2 is SQIVND (reference sequence). The CDR3 runs 16 residues. The chain's CDR3 is CASSIGGLLSTDTQYF. CDR3 bases: TGTGCCAGTAGTATAGGCGGCCTCCTGAGCACAGATACGCAGTATTTT.

The CDR3 nucleotides read TGTGCCATCAGAGGACCCACAGATACGCAGTATTTT. Residues: CAIRGPTDTQYF. The rearrangement uses TRBV10-3 and TRBJ2-3; D remains unclear. Trimming shortened V by 6 bases and J by 2 bases, and 6 bases separated the two germline ends. Germline assignment: CDR1 ENHRY and CDR2 SYGVKD. The CDR3 is made up of 12 amino acids.

V is TRBV28 and J is TRBJ2-1; D possibly corresponds to TRBD2 (7 bases). V gave up 1 base and J gave up 7 bases, with 14 bases separating them. Germline-derived CDR1 and CDR2 are MDHEN and SYDVKM. The CDR3 has 15 amino acids. Here the CDR3 reads CASSLLGGARNEQFF. CDR3 nucleotide sequence: TGTGCCAGCAGTTTATTGGGGGGGGCGAGGAATGAGCAGTTCTTC.

In this sample, this clone turned up once. The chain has TRBV10-3 and TRBJ2-4; 7 positions match TRBD2. The CDR3 is 17 amino acids. CDR1 is ENHRY, CDR2 SYGVKD, per germline. V trimming: 0 bases; J trimming: 0 bases; junction bases outside the gene matches: 5. CDR3 in DNA: TGTGCCATCAGTGAGTCTAGGGGACTACTAGCCAAAAACATTCAGTACTTC. Residues: CAISESRGLLAKNIQYF.